The following is a TCR beta chain sequence with its context. What it binds is not known. The sample comes from a study of CXCR3-negative and CXCR3-positive naive CD8 T cells. 5' RACE that incorporated UMI labels was used to prepare the TRB cDNA libraries. TCRdb re-called the 5' RACE reads and shows each CDR3 protein once, DNA omitted. This table lists 84,000 or so distinct CDR3 sequences. Study outcomes and limitations: Relative to CXCR3-negative naive cells, CXCR3-positive naive cells had more hydrophobic TRB CDR3s. Comparably high diversity was seen in both naive subsets, and much lower diversity in memory CD8+ cells. Naive cells used TRBV-TRBJ genes in much the same way whether CXCR3-negative or CXCR3-positive; memory cells did not.

This CDR3 contains 14 residues. CDR1 MDHEN and CDR2 SYDVKM come from the germline V gene. The rearrangement uses TRBV28 and TRBJ2-3; TCRdb's D call, TRBD2, is unchecked because there is no DNA. The TCR originated in a human donor in good health. Some clones in this sample may be carry-over from other donors' samples. Material: naive CXCR3+ CD8+ T cells from blood. The subset: CD45RO-CCR7+CD27+CD95- naive CD8+ T cells expressing CXCR3 (TNR3+). The CDR3 region is CASSLLAGTDTQYF. The whole variable domain, remainder taken from reference TRBV28 and TRBJ2-3, is DVKVTQSSRYLVKRTGEKVFLECVQDMDHENMFWYRQDPGLGLRLIYFSYDVKMKEKGDIPEGYSVSREKKERFSLILESASTNQTSMYLCASSLLAGTDTQYFGPGTRLTVL.